The 28 T cell receptor beta chains below come from one sample, sequenced in a study of spatial heterogeneity in lung cancer. Time point: blood at routine non-recurrence follow-up after resection. No cells were sorted before sequencing. The whole RNA sequenced was extracted from tumor, nontumor lung or frozen PBMC. MiXCR was run by TCRdb on the 5' RACE reads, yielding one entry per CDR3 protein. The top ten hold around 38% of the sample, which has about 50,000 distinct CDR3 sequences, under 8% seen once. Sequencing was performed on PBMCs, taken at follow-up. The receptor set was obtained from a female donor with early-stage non-small cell lung cancer.

For this clonotype: This may arise from a read error, as a much more abundant clone is one base away. The gene calls are TRBV18 and TRBJ1-5; D call uncertain. The CDR3 extends over 13 amino acids. Germline CDR1 reads KGHSH; CDR2 reads LQKENI. The CDR3 DNA sequence: TGTGCCAGCTCACCAAATAGCAAACAGCCCCAGCATTTT. Its protein is CASSPNSKQPQHF.

As regards this clonotype: A much larger clonotype is one base distant, so this may be a read error. This chain joins TRBV10-3 and TRBJ2-3, with D perhaps matching TRBD2 (6 bases). This CDR3 is 11 amino acids long. Germline assignment: CDR1 ENHRY and CDR2 SYGVKD. The CDR3 nucleotides are TGTGTCATCAGTGCGGGGGATACGCAGTATTTT. Its protein is CVISAGDTQYF.

CDR3 sequence reads: CASSLDRVNEQYF. The CDR3 region has the DNA TGCGCCAGCAGCTTGGACAGGGTCAACGAGCAGTACTTC. The V call is TRBV5-1, the J call TRBJ2-7; possible D gene TRBD1, 6 bases. This CDR3 has 13 residues. Trimming took off 0 bases at V and 5 bases at J, with 9 bases between the two ends. Germline CDR1 is SGHRS and CDR2 is YFSETQ.

This clonotype occurred many times. The chain is built from TRBV3-1 and TRBJ2-1; D is possibly TRBD2 (6 bases). Germline loops: CDR1 LGHDT, CDR2 YNNKEL (reference sequence). This CDR3 is built from 14 residues. Trimming stripped 3 bases from V and 7 bases from J, with 13 bases between. The CDR3 here is CASSHWGDGNEQFF. DNA for the CDR3: TGTGCCAGCAGCCATTGGGGGGACGGAAATGAGCAGTTCTTC.

This clonotype was found many times. The CDR3 nucleotides are TGTGCCAGCAGCTTTCAACCCGTCACCCGCACAGATACGCAGTATTTT. Its translation is CASSFQPVTRTDTQYF. This chain connects TRBV9 to TRBJ2-3; no clear D. CDR1 and CDR2 (germline): SGDLS, YYNGEE. V was pared by 4 bases and J by 1 base, with 16 bases between. CDR3 size: 16 residues.

This clonotype was seen ten or more times. The chain has TRBV4-3 and TRBJ2-1, with TRBD1 matching over 9 bases. The V segment lost 0 bases and the J segment 4 bases; nucleotides outside the gene matches: 4. The CDR3 has 16 amino acids. In germline, CDR1 is LGHNA, CDR2 YSLEER. CDR3 residues: CASSQDLDRGYNEQFF. CDR3 nucleotides: TGCGCCAGCAGCCAAGATCTCGACAGGGGGTACAATGAGCAGTTCTTC.

This clonotype has a count of ten or more. The chain recombines TRBV7-2 with TRBJ1-2; a weak D match, TRBD1 (5 bases). Germline CDR1 reads SGHTA; CDR2 reads FQGNSA. This CDR3 has 16 residues. V gave up 0 bases and J gave up 2 bases, with 13 bases separating them. The CDR3 loop is CASSLAPWGENYGYTF. The CDR3 DNA follows: TGTGCCAGCAGCTTAGCCCCATGGGGGGAGAACTATGGCTACACCTTC.

This clonotype was seen at least ten times. J is TRBJ2-7 and V is TRBV7-2; weak D call: TRBD1 (5 bases). Germline CDR1 and CDR2: SGHTA and FQGNSA. Trimming pared 3 bases from V and 5 bases from J, leaving 17 bases between. The CDR3 has 15 amino acids. The chain's CDR3 is CASSLAPGPTDEQYF. The CDR3 DNA sequence: TGTGCCAGCAGCTTGGCACCCGGGCCGACAGACGAGCAGTACTTC.

The V call is TRBV6-1, the J call TRBJ1-1; no definite D call. Germline CDR1 reads MNHNS; CDR2 reads SASEGT. V lost 6 bases to trimming and J lost 3 bases, with 14 bases between them. CDR3 length: 14 residues. This CDR3 reads CASSRPLRDTEAFF. CDR3 bases: TGTGCCAGCAGCAGGCCTCTCCGGGACACTGAAGCTTTCTTT.

This clonotype was counted many times. The V gene is TRBV7-6, the J gene TRBJ2-7, with 7 bases fitting TRBD1. CDR3 length: 16 amino acids. J was trimmed by 0 bases and V by 0 bases; bases with no gene match: 5. In germline, CDR1 is SGHVS, CDR2 FNYEAQ. This chain's CDR3 is CASSLAPGQSSYEQYF. DNA for the CDR3: TGTGCCAGCAGCTTAGCGCCGGGACAGAGCTCCTACGAGCAGTACTTC.

V is TRBV14 and J is TRBJ2-3; no firm D call. Germline CDR1 reads SGHDN; CDR2 reads FVKESK. The V gene lost 1 base and the J gene lost 4 bases, with 12 bases spanning the gap. CDR3 size: 15 residues. The CDR3 reads CASSQVTMWADTQYF. The CDR3 region has the DNA TGTGCCAGCAGCCAAGTAACGATGTGGGCAGATACGCAGTATTTT.

This chain joins TRBV5-1 and TRBJ1-1; D remains unclear. CDR3 length: 13 amino acids. V was shortened by 3 bases and J by 7 bases, with 13 bases between the two germline ends. Looked up from germline, CDR1 is SGHRS and CDR2 is YFSETQ. The CDR3 DNA sequence: TGCGCCAGCAGCTCGGTAGTCCATGATGAAGCTTTCTTT. It yields the protein CASSSVVHDEAFF.

This chain connects TRBV6-1 to TRBJ2-1, with D maybe TRBD1 (5 bases). In germline, CDR1 is MNHNS, CDR2 SASEGT. This CDR3 spans 13 amino acids. Trimming removed 8 bases at V and 4 bases at J, with 12 bases between. The chain's CDR3 is CASWGNRYNEQFF. The CDR3 bases are TGTGCCAGCTGGGGAAACAGGTACAATGAGCAGTTCTTC.

The chain couples TRBV28 to TRBJ2-3; D is tentatively TRBD1 or TRBD2 (5 bases each). The CDR3 is made up of 16 amino acids. V was trimmed by 3 bases and J by 0 bases, leaving 13 bases between them. The germline gives CDR1 MDHEN, CDR2 SYDVKM. The CDR3 sequence: CASSFLRGSSTDTQYF. Here the CDR3 DNA reads TGTGCCAGCAGTTTTCTACGGGGCTCTAGCACAGATACGCAGTATTTT.

This clonotype has more than one count but fewer than ten. The chain joins TRBV21-1 to TRBJ2-3; no check of the table's D call, TRBD1, against the DNA was made. TRBV21-1 constitutes a pseudogene. This CDR3 contains 18 residues. CDR3 sequence: CASSKDRGRTLTTDTQYF. The CDR3 DNA follows: TGTGCCAGCAGCAAGGACAGGGGGCGGACCTTGACCACAGATACGCAGTATTTT.

The rearrangement links TRBV6-1 to TRBJ1-1; no definite D call. This CDR3 contains 12 residues. Trimming pared 0 bases from V and 6 bases from J, leaving 5 bases between. CDR1 is MNHNS and CDR2 is SASEGT in the germline V gene. The CDR3 loop is CASSEAWAEAFF. The CDR3 DNA reads as TGTGCCAGCAGTGAAGCATGGGCTGAAGCTTTCTTT.

This clonotype showed up just a few times. V usage is TRBV5-6 and J usage is TRBJ2-3; 10 bases line up with TRBD2. This CDR3 has 15 residues. Germline V CDR1 and CDR2: SGHDT, YYEEEE. The J segment lost 5 bases and the V segment lost 2 bases, leaving 5 bases of the junction unmatched. Here the CDR3 DNA reads TGTGCCAGCAGCTTAGCGGGGGGGCTTGGAGATACGCAGTATTTT. Its protein product is CASSLAGGLGDTQYF.

This clonotype was seen repeatedly, ten times or more. The genes are TRBV28 and TRBJ2-1; TRBD2 agrees at 9 bases. Germline V CDR1 and CDR2: MDHEN, SYDVKM. The CDR3 contains 14 residues. The J segment lost 8 bases and the V segment lost 7 bases, leaving 9 bases of the junction unmatched. The CDR3 region is CASTRVAGAYEQFF. The CDR3 DNA is TGTGCCAGCACCAGGGTAGCGGGGGCCTATGAGCAGTTCTTC.

The V and J genes are TRBV28 and TRBJ1-1, with D tentatively TRBD1 (6 bases). Trimming took 4 bases from V and 7 from J, leaving 10 bases between them. This CDR3 is built from 12 residues. The germline V gene has CDR1 MDHEN and CDR2 SYDVKM. The chain's CDR3 is CASSSRTVEAFF. The DNA for the CDR3 is TGTGCCAGCAGTTCCCGGACAGTTGAAGCTTTCTTT.

On this clonotype itself: Just one base apart from a much larger clone, this may be a read error. This sequence joins TRBV5-1 and TRBJ2-1; 10 nucleotides agree with TRBD2. This CDR3 is 16 amino acids long. V lost 7 bases and J lost 12; bases outside the gene matches: 19. Per germline, CDR1 SGHRS and CDR2 YFSETQ. CDR3: CASEPTSGATYFVQFF. The CDR3 DNA reads TGCGCCAGCGAACCAACTAGCGGGGCGACCTATTTTGTGCAGTTCTTC.

The table lists this clonotype with many counts. The V call is TRBV19, the J call TRBJ1-5, with 7 nucleotides matching TRBD1. The V segment lost 3 bases and the J segment 7 bases; nucleotides outside the gene matches: 9. The CDR3 covers 15 residues. Germline CDR1 reads LNHDA; CDR2 reads SQIVND (reference sequence). The CDR3: CASSIRTGLSQPQHF. The CDR3 DNA is TGTGCCAGTAGTATCCGGACAGGTCTAAGCCAGCCCCAGCATTTT.

The rearrangement joins TRBV5-1 to TRBJ2-2, with TRBD2 as a possible D gene (5 bases). Between the trimmed V and J ends, which lost 3 bases and 4 bases, there was a span of 10 bases. CDR3 length equals 14 residues. CDR1 and CDR2 (germline): SGHRS, YFSETQ. CDR3 sequence: CASSSGSGTGELFF. The CDR3 region has the DNA TGCGCCAGCAGCTCGGGATCGGGCACCGGGGAGCTGTTTTTT.

This clonotype came up a few times. The chain employs TRBV10-3 and TRBJ2-2; TRBD1 matches 7 bases. The CDR3 extends over 15 amino acids. Germline V gives CDR1 ENHRY, CDR2 SYGVKD. The V gene end was trimmed by 8 bases and the J gene end by 3 bases; junction bases not matched to a gene: 9. The CDR3 loop is CAIGLPQGDTGELFF. CDR3 bases: TGTGCCATCGGCCTTCCTCAGGGGGACACCGGGGAGCTGTTTTTT.

This clonotype was observed a few times. This chain links TRBV6-2 or TRBV6-3 with TRBJ2-4; D remains ambiguous. Germline CDR1 reads MNHEY; CDR2 reads SVGEGT. Trimming pared 1 base from V and 0 bases from J, leaving 13 bases between. The CDR3 spans 17 residues. Written as DNA, the CDR3 is TGTGCCAGCAGTTACTTGAGGACGGAGTTAGCCAAAAACATTCAGTACTTC. Translating it yields CASSYLRTELAKNIQYF.

This clonotype was detected many times. The CDR3 here is CASSPGQGRDTQYF. CDR3 coding DNA: TGTGCCAGCAGCCCGGGACAGGGGCGAGATACGCAGTATTTT. This chain uses TRBV7-6 with TRBJ2-3; 10 bases line up with TRBD1. The CDR3 loop spans 14 amino acids. The V gene's germline CDR1 is SGHVS and CDR2 FNYEAQ. The V and J ends lost 5 bases and 5 bases, in that order; junction bases with no gene match: 4.

This clonotype came up a few times. This chain uses TRBV6-5 with TRBJ2-3; 8 bases are shared with TRBD1. CDR3 length: 18 residues. The germline V gene has CDR1 MNHEY and CDR2 SVGAGI. With 10 bases clipped from V and 3 bases from J, the junction kept 21 bases outside the gene matches. CDR3 sequence (DNA): TGTGCCACCCCATACGCCCCCCGACAGGGGCCAACTACAGATACGCAGTATTTT. It codes for CATPYAPRQGPTTDTQYF.

This clonotype has only a few counts. The chain has TRBV6-2 or TRBV6-3 and TRBJ2-2; D remains ambiguous. The CDR3 has 13 amino acids. Germline CDR1 is MNHEY and CDR2 is SVGEGT. V was pared by 3 bases and J by 2 bases, with 4 bases between. The CDR3, as DNA: TGTGCCAGCAGTTATTACAACACCGGGGAGCTGTTTTTT. Translated, it gives CASSYYNTGELFF.

The rearrangement links TRBV5-1 to TRBJ2-5; TRBD1 is a possible D gene (5 bases). The germline V gene encodes CDR1 SGHRS and CDR2 YFSETQ. The CDR3 has 16 amino acids. V lost 0 bases and J lost 2, with 14 bases in between. The CDR3 DNA sequence: TGCGCCAGCAGCTTGGTTGAGACAGCCCTACAAGAGACCCAGTACTTC. Protein: CASSLVETALQETQYF.